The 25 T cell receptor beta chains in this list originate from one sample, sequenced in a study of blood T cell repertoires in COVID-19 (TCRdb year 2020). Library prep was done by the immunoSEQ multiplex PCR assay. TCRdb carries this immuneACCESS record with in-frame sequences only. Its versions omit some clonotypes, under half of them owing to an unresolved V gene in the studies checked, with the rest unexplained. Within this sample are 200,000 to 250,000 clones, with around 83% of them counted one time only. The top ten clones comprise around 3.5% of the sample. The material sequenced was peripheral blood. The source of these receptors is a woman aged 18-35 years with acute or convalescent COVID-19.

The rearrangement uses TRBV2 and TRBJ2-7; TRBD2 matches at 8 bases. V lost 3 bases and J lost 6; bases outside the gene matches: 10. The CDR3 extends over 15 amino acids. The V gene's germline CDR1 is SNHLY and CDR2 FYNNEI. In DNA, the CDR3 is TGTGCCAGCAGTGACAGAACGGGAGGGCCTATCGAGCAGTACTTC. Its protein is CASSDRTGGPIEQYF.

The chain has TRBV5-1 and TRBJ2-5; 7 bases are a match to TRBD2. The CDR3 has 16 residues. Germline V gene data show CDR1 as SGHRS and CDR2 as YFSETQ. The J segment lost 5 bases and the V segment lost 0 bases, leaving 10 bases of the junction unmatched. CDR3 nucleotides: TGCGCCAGCAGCTTGGCCGCTAGCGGAGGGGTGGAGACCCAGTACTTC. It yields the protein CASSLAASGGVETQYF.

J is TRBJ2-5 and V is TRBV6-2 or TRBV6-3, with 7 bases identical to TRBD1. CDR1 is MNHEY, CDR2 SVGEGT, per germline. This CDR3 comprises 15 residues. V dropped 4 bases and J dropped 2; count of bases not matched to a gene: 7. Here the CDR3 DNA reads TGTGCCAGCAGTTTTCACCAGACAGGGCAAGAGACCCAGTACTTC. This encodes CASSFHQTGQETQYF.

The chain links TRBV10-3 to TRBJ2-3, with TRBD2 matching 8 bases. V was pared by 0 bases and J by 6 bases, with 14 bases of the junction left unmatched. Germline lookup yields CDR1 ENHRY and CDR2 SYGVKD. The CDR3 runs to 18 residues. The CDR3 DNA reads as TGTGCCATCAGTGAGTCGATAGGCGGGAGGACCCTACGGGATACGCAGTATTTT. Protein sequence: CAISESIGGRTLRDTQYF.

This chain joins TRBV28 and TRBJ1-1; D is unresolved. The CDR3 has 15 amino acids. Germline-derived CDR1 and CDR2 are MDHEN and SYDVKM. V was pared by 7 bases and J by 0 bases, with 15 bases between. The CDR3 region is CASTPPAALNTEAFF. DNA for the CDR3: TGTGCCAGCACCCCTCCGGCGGCCTTGAACACTGAAGCTTTCTTT.

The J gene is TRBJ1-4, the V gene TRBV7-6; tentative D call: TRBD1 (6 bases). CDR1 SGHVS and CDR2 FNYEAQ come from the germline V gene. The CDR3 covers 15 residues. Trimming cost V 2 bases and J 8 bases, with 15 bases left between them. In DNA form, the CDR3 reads TGTGCCAGCAGCTTAAGATCAGGGGACGACGAAAAACTGTTTTTT. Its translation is CASSLRSGDDEKLFF.

The CDR3 coding sequence is TGTGCCAGCAGCGTATGGCGGGAGGGATCCCCAGATACGCAGTATTTT. Translated: CASSVWREGSPDTQYF. The gene calls are TRBV9 and TRBJ2-3; 9 bases line up with TRBD2. The CDR3 has 16 amino acids. From germline, CDR1 is SGDLS and CDR2 YYNGEE. The trim removed 1 base at V and 4 bases at J, leaving 7 bases unmatched.

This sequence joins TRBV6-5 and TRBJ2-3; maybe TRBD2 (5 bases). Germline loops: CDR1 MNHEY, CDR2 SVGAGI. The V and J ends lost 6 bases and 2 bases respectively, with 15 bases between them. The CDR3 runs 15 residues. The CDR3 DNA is TGTGCCAGCAGCCGATCCTGGGAGCTCACAGATACGCAGTATTTT. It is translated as CASSRSWELTDTQYF.

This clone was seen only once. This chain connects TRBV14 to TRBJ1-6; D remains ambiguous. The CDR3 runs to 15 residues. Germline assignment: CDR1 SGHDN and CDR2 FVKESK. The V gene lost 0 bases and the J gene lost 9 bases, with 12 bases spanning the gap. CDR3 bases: TGTGCCAGCAGCCAAGATCGGGGTGTGGGTTCACCCCTCCACTTT. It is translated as CASSQDRGVGSPLHF.

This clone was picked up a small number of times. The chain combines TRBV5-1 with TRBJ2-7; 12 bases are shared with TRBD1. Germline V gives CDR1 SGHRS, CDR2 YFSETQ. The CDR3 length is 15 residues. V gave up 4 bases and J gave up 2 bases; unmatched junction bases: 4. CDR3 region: CASSDGTGGAYEQYF. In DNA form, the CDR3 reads TGCGCCAGCAGCGACGGGACAGGGGGCGCCTACGAGCAGTACTTC.

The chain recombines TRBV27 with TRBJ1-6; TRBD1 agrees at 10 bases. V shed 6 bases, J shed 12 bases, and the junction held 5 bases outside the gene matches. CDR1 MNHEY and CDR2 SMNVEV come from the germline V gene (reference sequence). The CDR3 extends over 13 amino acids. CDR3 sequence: CASSWDRGQPLHF. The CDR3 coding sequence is TGTGCCAGCAGCTGGGACAGGGGACAACCCCTCCACTTT.

For the CDR3, the DNA is TGTGCCAGCAGCGTCCGTTCGAGCTCCTACGAGCAGTACTTC. This sequence encodes CASSVRSSSYEQYF. The V gene is TRBV9, the J gene TRBJ2-7, with D unclear. Germline V gene data show CDR1 as SGDLS and CDR2 as YYNGEE. Between the trimmed V and J ends, which lost 2 bases and 0 bases, there was a span of 9 bases. This CDR3 has 14 residues.

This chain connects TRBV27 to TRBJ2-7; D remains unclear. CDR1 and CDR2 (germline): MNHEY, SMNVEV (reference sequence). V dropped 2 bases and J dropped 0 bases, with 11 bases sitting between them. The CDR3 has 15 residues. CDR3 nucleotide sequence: TGTGCCAGCAGTTTAGCAATAGTACCCTCCTACGAGCAGTACTTC. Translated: CASSLAIVPSYEQYF.

CDR3 coding DNA: TGTGCCAGCAGCTTAATGGCTAGCGGAGGGACCTACAATGAGCAGTTCTTC. Translated, it gives CASSLMASGGTYNEQFF. This sequence joins TRBV7-2 and TRBJ2-1; TRBD2 matches at 7 bases. The CDR3 is made up of 17 amino acids. V gave up 2 bases and J gave up 2 bases; unmatched junction bases: 9. Germline CDR1 is SGHTA and CDR2 is FQGNSA.

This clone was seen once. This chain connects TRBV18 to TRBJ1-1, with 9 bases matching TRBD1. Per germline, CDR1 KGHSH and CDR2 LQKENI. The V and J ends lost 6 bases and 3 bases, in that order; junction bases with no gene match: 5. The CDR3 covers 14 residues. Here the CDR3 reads CASSSGQGYTEAFF. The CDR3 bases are TGTGCCAGCTCTTCCGGACAGGGGTACACTGAAGCTTTCTTT.

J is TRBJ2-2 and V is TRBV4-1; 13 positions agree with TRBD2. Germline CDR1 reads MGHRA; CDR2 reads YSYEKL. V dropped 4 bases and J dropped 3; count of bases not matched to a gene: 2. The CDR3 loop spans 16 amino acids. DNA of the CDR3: TGCGCCAGCAGCCCCGGACTAGCGGGAGACACCGGGGAGCTGTTTTTT. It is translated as CASSPGLAGDTGELFF.

The CDR3 spells CASSRDSQTFSYEQYF. The CDR3 DNA reads as TGTGCCAGCAGCCGGGACTCCCAAACTTTCTCCTACGAGCAGTACTTC. The chain recombines TRBV3-1 (or the pseudogene TRBV3-2) with TRBJ2-7; tentatively, D is TRBD2 (6 bases). Trimming shortened V by 4 bases and J by 0 bases, and 16 bases separated the two germline ends. Germline CDR1 and CDR2: LGHDT and YNNKEL (reference sequence). The CDR3 has 16 amino acids.

The CDR3 nucleotides are TGTGCCAGCAGTTACGGCGAGACAGGGTGGACTGAAGCTTTCTTT. Translated: CASSYGETGWTEAFF. The chain has TRBV6-2 or TRBV6-3 and TRBJ1-1, with 7 bases identical to TRBD1. J lost 5 bases, V lost 2 bases, and 8 bases had no gene match. CDR1 is MNHEY, CDR2 SVGEGT, per germline. The CDR3 totals 15 residues.

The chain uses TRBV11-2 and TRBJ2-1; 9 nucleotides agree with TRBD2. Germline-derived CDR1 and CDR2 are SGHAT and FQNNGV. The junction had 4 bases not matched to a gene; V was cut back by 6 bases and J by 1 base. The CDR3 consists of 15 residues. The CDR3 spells CASSSSGSSYNEQFF. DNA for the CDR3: TGTGCCAGCAGTAGTAGCGGGAGTTCCTACAATGAGCAGTTCTTC.

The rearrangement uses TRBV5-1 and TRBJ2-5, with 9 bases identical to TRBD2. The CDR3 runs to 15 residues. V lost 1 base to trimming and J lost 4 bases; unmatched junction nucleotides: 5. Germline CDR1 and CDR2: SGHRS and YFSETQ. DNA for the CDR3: TGCGCCAGCAGCTTGCAGGATAGCGGGAGAGAGACCCAGTACTTC. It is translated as CASSLQDSGRETQYF.

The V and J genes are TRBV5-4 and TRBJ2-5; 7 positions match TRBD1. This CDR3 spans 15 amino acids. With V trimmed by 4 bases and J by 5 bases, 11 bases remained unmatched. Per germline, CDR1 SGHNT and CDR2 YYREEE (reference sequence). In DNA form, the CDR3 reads TGTGCCAGCAGCCTGAAGCATGACAGGGTGGAGACCCAGTACTTC. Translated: CASSLKHDRVETQYF.

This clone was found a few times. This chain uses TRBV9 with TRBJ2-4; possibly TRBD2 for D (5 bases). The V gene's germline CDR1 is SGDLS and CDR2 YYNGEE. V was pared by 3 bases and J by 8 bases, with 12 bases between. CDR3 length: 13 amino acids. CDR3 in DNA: TGTGCCAGCAGCGCGCAACCCGGGGACATTCAGTACTTC. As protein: CASSAQPGDIQYF.

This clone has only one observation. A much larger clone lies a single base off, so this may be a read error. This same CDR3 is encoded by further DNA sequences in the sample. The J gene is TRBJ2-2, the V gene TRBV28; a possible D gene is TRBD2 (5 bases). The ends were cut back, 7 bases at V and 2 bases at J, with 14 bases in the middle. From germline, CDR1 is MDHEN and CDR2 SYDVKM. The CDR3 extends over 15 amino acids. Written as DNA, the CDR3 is TGTGCCAGCAAGGCAAGTGGGAGTAACACCGGGGAGCTGTTTTTT. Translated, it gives CASKASGSNTGELFF.

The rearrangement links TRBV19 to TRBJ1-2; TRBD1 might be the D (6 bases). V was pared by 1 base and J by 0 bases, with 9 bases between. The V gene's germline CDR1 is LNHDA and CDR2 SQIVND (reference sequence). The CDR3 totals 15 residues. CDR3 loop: CASSIGTASNYGYTF. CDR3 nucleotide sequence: TGTGCCAGTAGTATAGGGACAGCTTCTAACTATGGCTACACCTTC.

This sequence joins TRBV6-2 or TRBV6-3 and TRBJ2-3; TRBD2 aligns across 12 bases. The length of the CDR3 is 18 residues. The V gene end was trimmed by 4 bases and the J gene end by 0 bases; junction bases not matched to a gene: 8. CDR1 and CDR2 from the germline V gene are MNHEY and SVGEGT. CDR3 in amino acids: CASSSAGLAGVSTDTQYF. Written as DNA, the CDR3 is TGTGCCAGCAGTTCGGCGGGACTAGCGGGCGTTAGCACAGATACGCAGTATTTT.